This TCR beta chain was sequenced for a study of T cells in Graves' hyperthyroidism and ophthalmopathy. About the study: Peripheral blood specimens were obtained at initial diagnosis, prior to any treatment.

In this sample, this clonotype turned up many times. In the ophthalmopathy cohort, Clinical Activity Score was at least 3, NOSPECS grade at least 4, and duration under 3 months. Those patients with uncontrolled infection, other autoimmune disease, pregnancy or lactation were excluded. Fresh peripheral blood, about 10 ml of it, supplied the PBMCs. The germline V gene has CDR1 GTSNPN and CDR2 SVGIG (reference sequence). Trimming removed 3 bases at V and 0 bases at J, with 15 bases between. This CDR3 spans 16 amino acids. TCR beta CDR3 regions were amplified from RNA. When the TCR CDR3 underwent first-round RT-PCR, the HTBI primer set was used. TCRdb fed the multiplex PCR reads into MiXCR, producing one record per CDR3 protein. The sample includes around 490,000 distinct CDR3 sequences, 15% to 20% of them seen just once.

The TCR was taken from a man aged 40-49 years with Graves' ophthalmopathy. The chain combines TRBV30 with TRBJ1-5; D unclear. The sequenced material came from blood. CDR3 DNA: TGTGCCTGGAGCAGAAGATTAACTTATAGCAATCAGCCCCAGCATTTT. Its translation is CAWSRRLTYSNQPQHF.